This T cell receptor beta chain appears in the sequencing data of a study of blood T cell repertoires in COVID-19. Study as a whole: Samples representing acute and convalescent COVID-19 were sourced from the United States, Italy and Spain. PBMCs, B-cell-depleted T cells, or T cells provided the cDNA or gDNA that made up the material.

The CDR3 covers 15 residues. The germline CDR1 and CDR2 sequences are MDHEN and SYDVKM. V gave up 6 bases and J gave up 4 bases, with 16 bases separating them. Per the study methods: Using reference gene primer amplification, nucleated cell counts were estimated. Some clones are missing from TCRdb's copy, which holds only in-frame ones; the method was immunoSEQ multiplex PCR. That table supplies the V and J calls and clone size; D and trimming were determined from the DNA. The sample lists roughly 92,000 clones; 90% were seen once. The rearrangement links TRBV28 to TRBJ1-5; weak D call: TRBD1 (6 bases). The clonotype was recovered from an elderly woman with active or convalescent COVID-19. The sequenced sample consisted of peripheral blood. This chain's CDR3 is CASRRGTEPNQPQHF. CDR3 bases: TGTGCCAGCAGAAGGGGGACGGAACCTAATCAGCCCCAGCATTTT.